Sequencing of this T cell receptor beta chain was carried out in a study of blood T cell repertoires in COVID-19. Study-wide background: Samples representing acute and convalescent COVID-19 were sourced from the United States, Italy and Spain.

The CDR3 runs 16 residues. From germline, CDR1 is LGHDT and CDR2 YNNKEL (reference sequence). With 5 bases clipped from V and 0 bases from J, the junction kept 7 bases outside the gene matches. Participant age was roughly 18 to 95 years, and participants resided in about two dozen US areas. Recovered participants had two consecutive negative NP/OP PCR tests, healthcare professional clearance, or symptom resolution. Per the authors' pipeline: Reference gene primer amplification gave estimated nucleated cell counts. Sequenced by immunoSEQ multiplex PCR; TCRdb stores in-frame clones only, minus some. That table gives V, J and clone size, and the DNA gave D and trimming. The table records 300,000 to 350,000 clones, roughly 87% of them present only once. This clone was seen just once.

Sequenced: PBMCs or T cells enriched from blood (not recorded which). The chain recombines TRBV3-1 (or the pseudogene TRBV3-2) with TRBJ1-3, with TRBD1 matching 7 bases. This clonotype originated in a woman under 30 who had recovered from COVID-19. The CDR3 sequence is CASSSGTDSSGNTIYF. DNA of the CDR3: TGTGCCAGCAGCTCCGGGACAGACAGCTCTGGAAACACCATATATTTT.